The rows below give T cell receptor beta chains drawn from one sample of a study of chemoradiotherapy in HPV16-positive cancers. Profiling relied on immunoSEQ multiplex PCR, and the TCRdb table lists in-frame clones only, not all of them. The sample yields roughly 39,000 clones, around 76% seen once. This specimen was blood, taken from a patient who underwent chemoradiotherapy. Source of these receptors: a human donor with HPV-associated anogenital cancer. CDR3s include the opening cysteine and the closing phenylalanine or tryptophan. The D gene is left open where the match is weak. Clone size is not always given. Where it is, it says once, few, many or a class for expanded clones.

>NA|TRBD1|TRBV7-8|TRBJ1-2
TGTGCCAGCAGCTTACAGGGACAGGGATTTTATGGCTACACCTTC
CASSLQGQGFYGYTF
>few|TRBD1|TRBV11-2|TRBJ2-7
TGTGCCAGCAGCTTAGATGGGCAGGGGGCCTACGAGCAGTACTTC
CASSLDGQGAYEQYF
>NA|NA|TRBV30|TRBJ1-2
TGTGCCCATACTTCGGGGGGCCTTGGCTACACCTTC
CAHTSGGLGYTF
>NA|NA|TRBV7-6|TRBJ2-2
TGTGCCAGCAGCTTTATGTTACTAGCAAGCGGGGAGCTGTTTTTT
CASSFMLLASGELFF
>NA|TRBD1|TRBV7-9|TRBJ1-2
TGTGCCAGCAGCTCCGTAGACAGGGCGCATGGCTACACCTTC
CASSSVDRAHGYTF
>NA|NA|TRBV7-2|TRBJ2-1
TGTGCCAGCAGCGCCCGCTTAGACTACAATGAGCAGTTCTTC
CASSARLDYNEQFF
>few|NA|TRBV6-5|TRBJ1-2
TGTGCCAGCAGCTATGACAGTTCGGACTATGGCTACACCTTC
CASSYDSSDYGYTF
>NA|NA|TRBV6-1|TRBJ1-6
TGTGCCAGCAGTGAAGCTCGGGGGCTGGGATCACCCCTCCACTTT
CASSEARGLGSPLHF
>few|NA|TRBV7-6|TRBJ1-2
TGTGCCAGCAGCCCCCTAGACAGGATCTATGGCTACACCTTC
CASSPLDRIYGYTF
>NA|NA|TRBV4-2|TRBJ1-5
TGTGCCAGCAGCCAAGATATTGGAGGGTCAGAGCCCCAGCATTTT
CASSQDIGGSEPQHF
>NA|NA|TRBV9|TRBJ2-3
TGTGCCAGTAAGACGGGGGACCTCACAGATACGCAGTATTTT
CASKTGDLTDTQYF
>once|NA|TRBV5-1|TRBJ1-1
TGCGCCAGCAGCTTGGCCGGCCAAAGAGCTTTCTTT
CASSLAGQRAFF
>NA|NA|TRBV29-1|TRBJ2-5
TGCAGCGTTGAAGCGGTTGTAGGAAGAGAGACCCAGTACTTC
CSVEAVVGRETQYF
>NA|NA|TRBV29-1|TRBJ1-1
TGCAGCGTTATGGATCCCAACACTGAAGCTTTCTTT
CSVMDPNTEAFF
>NA|TRBD1|TRBV6-5|TRBJ2-5
TGTGCCAGCAGTTCAATACGGACAGGGACCGAGACCCAGTACTTC
CASSSIRTGTETQYF
>few|NA|TRBV9|TRBJ2-2
TGTGCCAGCAGCGTAGGGGGGGAAGGCCGGGAGCTGTTTTTT
CASSVGGEGRELFF
>few|NA|TRBV19|TRBJ2-5
TGTGCCAGTAGTACCGAGTACGCGGGACCCCATGCGGAGACCCAGTACTTC
CASSTEYAGPHAETQYF
>NA|TRBD2|TRBV6-6|TRBJ2-1
TGTGCCAGCAGGTTAGCGGGGGGTCCTAATGAGCAGTTCTTC
CASRLAGGPNEQFF
>NA|NA|TRBV13|TRBJ2-7
TGTGCCAGCAGCTTAGGAGGACCCCTGCCTCCCTACGAGCAGTACTTC
CASSLGGPLPPYEQYF
>NA|TRBD1|TRBV19|TRBJ2-2
TGTGCCAGTAGTAGGGACAGGGATCCGGAGGAGCTGTTTTTT
CASSRDRDPEELFF
>NA|NA|TRBV5-1|TRBJ2-3
TGCGCCAGCATCCTCGATGGGGGCGATACGCAGTATTTT
CASILDGGDTQYF
>NA|NA|TRBV7-9|TRBJ2-3
TGTGCCAGCAGCTTAGGGGCAGGGGGCACAGATACGCAGTATTTT
CASSLGAGGTDTQYF
>NA|TRBD1|TRBV5-1|TRBJ1-1
TGCGCCAGCAGCTGGAGACAGGGGAACACTGAAGCTTTCTTT
CASSWRQGNTEAFF
>medium-sized|TRBD1|TRBV6-5|TRBJ1-1
TGTGCCAGCAGTTACTCGCCAGGGGGGGACACTGAAGCTTTCTTT
CASSYSPGGDTEAFF
>NA|TRBD2|TRBV29-1|TRBJ2-7
TGCAGCGGCGTAGCGGGGGGCCTACCCTACGAGCAGTACTTC
CSGVAGGLPYEQYF
>once|NA|TRBV18|TRBJ2-2
TGTGCCAGCTCACGTTCCGGCGGGGAGCTGTTTTTT
CASSRSGGELFF
>NA|TRBD1|TRBV15|TRBJ1-5
TGTGCCACCAGAAAGGACAGGTGGGAGAGCCAGCCCCAGCATTTT
CATRKDRWESQPQHF
>NA|TRBD2|TRBV5-1|TRBJ2-7
TGCGCCAGCAGCGACCCCGGGAGGGTCTACGAGCAGTACTTC
CASSDPGRVYEQYF
>NA|TRBD2|TRBV7-9|TRBJ2-3
TGTGCCAGCAGCTTACCTCCCAGGCTAGCGGGGTTCACAGATACGCAGTATTTT
CASSLPPRLAGFTDTQYF
>NA|TRBD1|TRBV6-1|TRBJ2-5
TGTGCCAGCAGTGGGACAGGGACTCAAGAGACCCAGTACTTC
CASSGTGTQETQYF
>few|TRBD1|TRBV10-1|TRBJ1-4
TGCGCCATCCGGCAGGGGGGGGAAAATGAAAAACTGTTTTTT
CAIRQGGENEKLFF
>NA|TRBD1|TRBV7-9|TRBJ1-5
TGTGCCAGCAGCGCAGGGGGCTTATATCAGCCCCAGCATTTT
CASSAGGLYQPQHF
>few|NA|TRBV6-5|TRBJ2-7
TGTGCCAGCACATTGGTTGGGGGTAGCTCCTACGAGCAGTACTTC
CASTLVGGSSYEQYF
>NA|TRBD1|TRBV19|TRBJ1-5
TGTGCCAGTAGTTCGGGGCTAAGGACAGGTCAGCCCCAGCATTTT
CASSSGLRTGQPQHF
>NA|NA|TRBV11-2|TRBJ1-1
TGTGCCAGCAAACACGGGTTAGACACTGAAGCTTTCTTT
CASKHGLDTEAFF
>NA|TRBD1|TRBV13|TRBJ1-1
TGTGCCAGCAGCTTTAGGGGGCAACTGAACACTGAAGCTTTCTTT
CASSFRGQLNTEAFF
>few|TRBD1|TRBV15|TRBJ1-2
TGTGCCACCAGCCGGGCAGGGGGAAACTATGGCTACACCTTC
CATSRAGGNYGYTF
>NA|NA|TRBV19|TRBJ2-3
TGTGCCAGTAGTATAGATGCCCCAGCTCGGGGCTCAGATACGCAGTATTTT
CASSIDAPARGSDTQYF
>NA|TRBD1|TRBV29-1|TRBJ1-3
TGCAGCGTTGAGGATCTACAGGGGGCGCGTTCTGGAAACACCATATATTTT
CSVEDLQGARSGNTIYF
>few|NA|TRBV2|TRBJ2-7
TGTGCCAGCAGTGCACAATCCTACGAGCAGTACTTC
CASSAQSYEQYF
>NA|NA|TRBV4-1|TRBJ1-1
TGCGCCAGCAGCCAAGAAGGGCAGCATAACACTGAAGCTTTCTTT
CASSQEGQHNTEAFF
>NA|NA|TRBV11-2|TRBJ1-5
TGTGCCAGCAGCTCCGCCCGCACCCAAAATCAGCCCCAGCATTTT
CASSSARTQNQPQHF
>NA|TRBD1|TRBV7-3|TRBJ2-2
TGTGCCAGCAGCTTAACGGGGGGACAGGGCAACACCGGGGAGCTGTTTTTT
CASSLTGGQGNTGELFF
>NA|NA|TRBV27|TRBJ2-1
TGTGCCAGCAGTTTACCCGGGACTGCGAGCAATGAGCAGTTCTTC
CASSLPGTASNEQFF
>NA|NA|TRBV29-1|TRBJ1-5
TGCAGCGTTGCCAGAGGGGGGAACCAGCCCCAGCATTTT
CSVARGGNQPQHF
>NA|TRBD1|TRBV6-5|TRBJ1-2
TGTGCCAGCAGTTACCCCGGACAGGGGAGCTATGGCTACACCTTC
CASSYPGQGSYGYTF
>once|NA|TRBV6-6|TRBJ1-3
TGTGCCAGCAGTTACTCGGGGGTGGGAAACACCATATATTTT
CASSYSGVGNTIYF
>NA|TRBD1|TRBV7-4|TRBJ2-3
TGTGCCAATCAACAAACAGGGGAGTGCGTCGGGGCCCCACCAGATACGCAGTATTTT
CANQQTGECVGAPPDTQYF
>NA|NA|TRBV5-6|TRBJ2-5
TGTGCCAGCAGCTTGAGGGGCAGGGGAAGAGAGACCCAGTACTTC
CASSLRGRGRETQYF
>NA|NA|TRBV6-5|TRBJ2-6
TGTGCCACCGGGGAGACCGGGGCCAACGTCCTGACTTTC
CATGETGANVLTF